Below are 18 T cell receptor beta chains sequenced from a single sample in a study of shared clonotypes between healthy human individuals. Assay used: immunoSEQ multiplex PCR; TCRdb lists only in-frame clones, some missing. The repertoire holds 1.4 million or so clones, with approximately 98.5% as singletons. The sample consisted of naive CD4+ T cells sorted from blood. Subset indicated: CD45RA+ positively selected. The origin of the receptors is a man aged 25-45 years in good health.

This clone was seen a single time. The chain recombines TRBV28 with TRBJ1-5; 8 bases are shared with TRBD1. J gave up 6 bases and V 5 bases, and 15 bases lay outside the gene matches. CDR1 and CDR2 from the germline V gene are MDHEN and SYDVKM. The CDR3 spans 17 residues. The CDR3 reads CASSPAQGAGAGQPQHF. CDR3 DNA: TGTGCCAGCAGTCCCGCTCAGGGGGCCGGGGCAGGTCAGCCCCAGCATTTT.

The chain joins TRBV9 to TRBJ2-2; 8 nucleotides align to TRBD1. Germline assignment: CDR1 SGDLS and CDR2 YYNGEE. The J segment lost 7 bases and the V segment lost 0 bases, leaving 2 bases of the junction unmatched. The CDR3 extends over 14 amino acids. The CDR3 DNA is TGTGCCAGCAGCGTAGGGACAGGGATCGGGGAGCTGTTTTTT. Translated: CASSVGTGIGELFF.

The chain carries TRBV9 and TRBJ2-2; TRBD2 might be the D (5 bases). Germline V lookup: CDR1 SGDLS, CDR2 YYNGEE. This CDR3 is built from 16 residues. V shed 0 bases and J shed 0 bases, with 9 bases lying between them. The CDR3 DNA reads as TGTGCCAGCAGCGTAGCAGCGGACGCGAACACCGGGGAGCTGTTTTTT. Its translation: CASSVAADANTGELFF.

In this sample, this clone turned up once. CDR3 coding DNA: TGCGCCAGCAGCGCAGACAGGGGGTCGAGAGAGCAGTACTTC. Protein product: CASSADRGSREQYF. The V call is TRBV5-1, the J call TRBJ2-7; the match to TRBD1 covers 9 bases. CDR3 length: 14 residues. Germline trimming cut 4 bases from V and 7 bases from J; bases unmatched to any gene: 9. Germline assignment: CDR1 SGHRS and CDR2 YFSETQ.

Points on this clone: The sample contains more than one DNA sequence encoding this CDR3. The chain is built from TRBV28 and TRBJ1-3; D is uncertain. CDR1 and CDR2 (germline): MDHEN, SYDVKM. The germline V and J ends were trimmed by 3 bases and 0 bases, with 6 bases remaining between them. CDR3 length equals 14 residues. The DNA for the CDR3 is TGTGCCAGCAGTTTTAGAGGCTCTGGAAACACCATATATTTT. This gives the protein CASSFRGSGNTIYF.

A remark on this clone: In the same sample, other DNA sequences code for this CDR3. The gene calls are TRBV6-1 and TRBJ1-1; the D is unclear. The V gene's germline CDR1 is MNHNS and CDR2 SASEGT. V lost 8 bases and J lost 1, with 5 bases in between. CDR3 length: 11 amino acids. CDR3 sequence (DNA): TGTGCCAGCTCAAGGAACACTGAAGCTTTCTTT. Its protein product is CASSRNTEAFF.

This clone was observed a single time. The sample has other DNA sequences that encode this CDR3 too. The chain joins TRBV10-3 to TRBJ2-5; 9 bases line up with TRBD1. Germline CDR1 reads ENHRY; CDR2 reads SYGVKD. The CDR3 consists of 13 residues. The V and J ends lost 6 bases and 5 bases, in that order; junction bases with no gene match: 4. Here the CDR3 DNA reads TGTGCCATCAGCGGACAGGGGACGGAGACCCAGTACTTC. It translates to CAISGQGTETQYF.

This sequence joins TRBV6-1 and TRBJ2-7, with 8 bases that match TRBD1. The germline CDR1 and CDR2 sequences are MNHNS and SASEGT. The CDR3 runs to 15 residues. The V and J ends lost 5 bases and 3 bases, in that order; junction bases with no gene match: 9. The CDR3 nucleotides are TGTGCCAGCAGTATGCCGGGACAGGACCTCTACGAGCAGTACTTC. Translation: CASSMPGQDLYEQYF.

Concerning this clone: Other DNA sequences within the sample encode an identical CDR3. The chain combines TRBV18 with TRBJ1-1; a possible D gene is TRBD1 (5 bases). V shed 3 bases and J shed 1 base, with 9 bases lying between them. Germline CDR1 KGHSH, CDR2 LQKENI. This CDR3 is built from 14 residues. This CDR3 reads CASSPSGQNTEAFF. Here the CDR3 DNA reads TGTGCCAGCTCACCGTCGGGGCAGAACACTGAAGCTTTCTTT.

The chain has TRBV11-2 and TRBJ2-7, with D maybe TRBD2 (6 bases). The germline CDR1 and CDR2 sequences are SGHAT and FQNNGV. The V end lost 5 bases, the J end lost 0 bases, and 14 bases lay between the germline ends. This CDR3 region has 15 residues. Here the CDR3 reads CASSEGLHDSYEQYF. Written as DNA, the CDR3 is TGTGCCAGCAGCGAGGGACTCCACGACTCCTACGAGCAGTACTTC.

The rearrangement joins TRBV7-9 to TRBJ2-1; D tentatively reads TRBD1 or TRBD2 (5 bases each). V lost 7 bases and J 7 bases, leaving 17 bases between the germline ends. CDR3 size: 14 residues. From germline, CDR1 is SEHNR and CDR2 FQNEAQ (reference sequence). CDR3 amino acids: CASIMRGAWNEQFF. The CDR3 DNA is TGTGCCAGCATCATGCGAGGGGCGTGGAATGAGCAGTTCTTC.

The chain combines TRBV14 with TRBJ2-1; a possible D gene is TRBD2 (7 bases). Germline V gives CDR1 SGHDN, CDR2 FVKESK. This CDR3 region has 17 residues. Trimming pared 0 bases from V and 7 bases from J, leaving 19 bases between. Here the CDR3 reads CASSQDFKAGAPNEQFF. CDR3 nucleotide sequence: TGTGCCAGCAGCCAAGATTTTAAGGCGGGGGCTCCAAATGAGCAGTTCTTC.

The chain has TRBV27 and TRBJ2-6; TRBD1 matches at 7 bases. Germline values: CDR1 MNHEY, CDR2 SMNVEV (reference sequence). The CDR3 loop spans 16 amino acids. Trimming cost V 5 bases and J 2 bases; bases outside gene matches: 6. This CDR3 reads CASSVGQGAGANVLTF. The CDR3 nucleotides are TGTGCCAGCAGTGTAGGCCAGGGGGCTGGGGCCAACGTCCTGACTTTC.

The rearrangement joins TRBV5-1 to TRBJ2-1, with 9 bases aligning to TRBD2. Trimming cost V 1 base and J 8 bases; bases outside gene matches: 7. The CDR3 is 15 residues long. The germline V gene has CDR1 SGHRS and CDR2 YFSETQ. CDR3: CASSLLAGSMYEQFF. The CDR3 DNA follows: TGCGCCAGCAGCTTGCTAGCGGGGTCGATGTATGAGCAGTTCTTC. Filled out from reference TRBV5-1 and TRBJ2-1, the complete variable domain reads KAGVTQTPRYLIKTRGQQVTLSCSPISGHRSVSWYQQTPGQGLQFLFEYFSETQRNKGNFPGRFSGRQFSNSRSEMNVSTLELGDSALYLCASSLLAGSMYEQFFGPGTRLTVL.

The rearrangement links TRBV9 to TRBJ2-7, with TRBD1 identical over 7 bases. V lost 3 bases and J lost 3; bases outside the gene matches: 6. Germline values: CDR1 SGDLS, CDR2 YYNGEE. CDR3 size: 14 residues. This CDR3 reads CASSAGQVNYEQYF. The DNA for the CDR3 is TGTGCCAGCAGCGCCGGACAGGTGAACTACGAGCAGTACTTC.

The chain employs TRBV7-8 and TRBJ2-5; no definite D call. Trimming took 2 bases from V and 1 from J, leaving 8 bases between them. This CDR3 has 14 amino acids. The V gene's germline CDR1 is SGHVS and CDR2 FQNEAQ. The CDR3 nucleotides read TGTGCCAGCAGCTTAAAGAGAGTCCAAGAGACCCAGTACTTC. It encodes CASSLKRVQETQYF.

The chain links TRBV7-9 to TRBJ2-7; no reliable D call. Deletions cut 5 bases from V and 2 bases from J, with 16 bases between. This CDR3 is built from 15 residues. CDR1 and CDR2 (germline): SEHNR, FQNEAQ (reference sequence). The CDR3 here is CASSPMGGTTYEQYF. CDR3 DNA sequence: TGTGCCAGCAGCCCTATGGGCGGAACAACCTACGAGCAGTACTTC.

As concerns this clone: The sample contains more than one DNA sequence encoding this CDR3. The rearrangement uses TRBV19 and TRBJ2-7; D gene ambiguous. The CDR3 is 14 residues long. V lost 1 base to trimming and J lost 0 bases, with 7 bases between them. Germline V gene sequence: CDR1 LNHDA, CDR2 SQIVND (reference sequence). CDR3 DNA: TGTGCCAGTAGTATAGGCGGAAGCTCCTACGAGCAGTACTTC. This translates into CASSIGGSSYEQYF.